This is a list of T cell receptor beta chains from one sample in a study of blood T cells in healthy people across ages. Each CDR3 protein gets one entry after TCRdb re-called the 5' RACE reads with MiXCR. The sample lists 650,000 to 900,000 distinct CDR3 sequences; around 62% were seen once. Sequencing was performed on blood. The receptor set was obtained from a man under 40 in good health. CDR3s include the opening cysteine and the closing phenylalanine or tryptophan. The D gene is left open where the match is weak. Size is stated for part of the rows, as once, few or many counts, or as a class when the clone is expanded.

cdr3_nt: TGCAGTGCTAGAGAATTCGGTGGGACCCAGTACTTC
cdr3_aa: CSAREFGGTQYF
v_call: TRBV20-1
j_call: TRBJ2-5
d_call: .
clone_size: .

cdr3_nt: TGTGCCAGCAGTCTCAGGGGACTAGCCGGGGAGCTGTTCTTC
cdr3_aa: CASSLRGLAGELFF
v_call: TRBV12-3/TRBV12-4
j_call: TRBJ2-1
d_call: TRBD2
clone_size: .

cdr3_nt: TGCAGGACCGGCCGGGCAAGACTCGACCAATTGGCAGATACGCAGTATTTT
cdr3_aa: CRTGRARLDQLADTQYF
v_call: TRBV20-1
j_call: TRBJ2-3
d_call: .
clone_size: .

cdr3_nt: TGCAGTGCTAGAGAGACGGGCTATCGTGAGACCCAGTACTTC
cdr3_aa: CSARETGYRETQYF
v_call: TRBV20-1
j_call: TRBJ2-5
d_call: .
clone_size: .

cdr3_nt: TGTGCCAGCACTATCCGAGAGACCCAGTACTTC
cdr3_aa: CASTIRETQYF
v_call: TRBV6-2/TRBV6-3
j_call: TRBJ2-5
d_call: .
clone_size: .

cdr3_nt: TGCGCCAGCAGCTTGGCGACTAGCGGGGGGATCCGCTCCTACGAGCAGTACTTC
cdr3_aa: CASSLATSGGIRSYEQYF
v_call: TRBV5-1
j_call: TRBJ2-7
d_call: TRBD2
clone_size: .

cdr3_nt: TGTGCCAGCTTCGGGACAGGGGATGAGGGGCAGTACTTC
cdr3_aa: CASFGTGDEGQYF
v_call: TRBV27
j_call: TRBJ2-4
d_call: TRBD1
clone_size: .

cdr3_nt: TGCGCCAGCAGCCAAGGGATTACCTACGGGCAGTACTTC
cdr3_aa: CASSQGITYGQYF
v_call: TRBV4-3
j_call: TRBJ2-5
d_call: .
clone_size: .

cdr3_nt: TGTGCCAGCCAGACAGAGGGGGCGTATGGCTACACCTTC
cdr3_aa: CASQTEGAYGYTF
v_call: TRBV2
j_call: TRBJ1-2
d_call: TRBD1
clone_size: few

cdr3_nt: TGTGCCAGCAGCCTCCGACATATCCCAGATGCGCAGTATTTT
cdr3_aa: CASSLRHIPDAQYF
v_call: TRBV7-8
j_call: TRBJ2-3
d_call: .
clone_size: .

cdr3_nt: TGTGCCAACAGTTACACGGCAGGGACCGGCGGGGAGCTGTTTTTT
cdr3_aa: CANSYTAGTGGELFF
v_call: TRBV6-2/TRBV6-3
j_call: TRBJ2-2
d_call: .
clone_size: .

cdr3_nt: TGTGCCAGCAGTGAAGTCCGGCAGGGTAGATCACCCCTCCACTTT
cdr3_aa: CASSEVRQGRSPLHF
v_call: TRBV6-1
j_call: TRBJ1-6
d_call: .
clone_size: .

cdr3_nt: TGTGCCAGCCGCTCAGTTTTGATGAACGGGGAAGGGGCTGAAGCTTTCTTT
cdr3_aa: CASRSVLMNGEGAEAFF
v_call: TRBV3-1
j_call: TRBJ1-1
d_call: .
clone_size: .

cdr3_nt: TGTGCCAGCAGCCAAAGTCGGGGCAGCTACTATGGCTACACCTTC
cdr3_aa: CASSQSRGSYYGYTF
v_call: TRBV7-3
j_call: TRBJ1-2
d_call: .
clone_size: .

cdr3_nt: TGTGCCAGCAGTTCCGGGACTAGCAGAGAGACCCAGTACTTC
cdr3_aa: CASSSGTSRETQYF
v_call: TRBV12-3/TRBV12-4
j_call: TRBJ2-5
d_call: TRBD2
clone_size: .

cdr3_nt: TGTGCCAGCAGCTTAGTTGCGGGGATTTCCTACGAGCAGTACTTC
cdr3_aa: CASSLVAGISYEQYF
v_call: TRBV7-2
j_call: TRBJ2-7
d_call: .
clone_size: .

cdr3_nt: TGTGCCAGCAGGGCCACTAGCGGGCCCTCCTACGAGCAGTACTTC
cdr3_aa: CASRATSGPSYEQYF
v_call: TRBV2
j_call: TRBJ2-7
d_call: TRBD2
clone_size: .

cdr3_nt: TGTGCCAGCAGCACAACAGCGGGTCACTCCTACGAGCAGTACTTC
cdr3_aa: CASSTTAGHSYEQYF
v_call: TRBV7-2
j_call: TRBJ2-7
d_call: .
clone_size: .

cdr3_nt: TGCAGCGTTGAAGAGTCCGGTCCTCCTCATGGCTACACCTTC
cdr3_aa: CSVEESGPPHGYTF
v_call: TRBV29-1
j_call: TRBJ1-2
d_call: .
clone_size: .

cdr3_nt: TGTGCCTGGAGGCCCGCTCCGGGACAGGGGGATGGCAAAAACATTCAGTACTTC
cdr3_aa: CAWRPAPGQGDGKNIQYF
v_call: TRBV30
j_call: TRBJ2-4
d_call: TRBD1
clone_size: .

cdr3_nt: TGTGCCACAAGAGGTAGGGTGTCATACGAGCAGTACTTC
cdr3_aa: CATRGRVSYEQYF
v_call: TRBV10-3
j_call: TRBJ2-7
d_call: .
clone_size: few

cdr3_nt: TGTGCCAGCAGTTTAGCGTTGGGGGAGCATCAGCCCCAGCATTTT
cdr3_aa: CASSLALGEHQPQHF
v_call: TRBV12-3/TRBV12-4
j_call: TRBJ1-5
d_call: .
clone_size: .

cdr3_nt: TGCGCCAGCAGCCAAGACGTAGGGGGGCACTACGAGCAGTACTTC
cdr3_aa: CASSQDVGGHYEQYF
v_call: TRBV4-3
j_call: TRBJ2-7
d_call: .
clone_size: .

cdr3_nt: TGTGCCAGCAGCGTAGACGGGGGCGCCGGGGATGAGCAGTACTTC
cdr3_aa: CASSVDGGAGDEQYF
v_call: TRBV9
j_call: TRBJ2-5
d_call: .
clone_size: .

cdr3_nt: TGTGCCACCAGTGATAGGAAGGGGGCGCGTGACATTCAGTACTTC
cdr3_aa: CATSDRKGARDIQYF
v_call: TRBV24-1
j_call: TRBJ2-4
d_call: TRBD1
clone_size: many

cdr3_nt: TGTGCCAGCAGTGGGGGGTATAGCTATGGCTACACCTTC
cdr3_aa: CASSGGYSYGYTF
v_call: TRBV27
j_call: TRBJ1-2
d_call: .
clone_size: .

cdr3_nt: TGTGCCACGGGACAGGACAGGGCTAATTCACCCCTCCACTTT
cdr3_aa: CATGQDRANSPLHF
v_call: TRBV10-3
j_call: TRBJ1-6
d_call: TRBD1
clone_size: .

cdr3_nt: TGTGCCAGCAGACCTTACAGGGAGTCGACTTCCTACGAGCAGTACTTC
cdr3_aa: CASRPYRESTSYEQYF
v_call: TRBV2
j_call: TRBJ2-7
d_call: .
clone_size: .

cdr3_nt: TGTGCCAGCAGTTCCGGGACTAGCGGAACTGGGAATACGCAGTATTTT
cdr3_aa: CASSSGTSGTGNTQYF
v_call: TRBV6-6
j_call: TRBJ2-3
d_call: TRBD2
clone_size: .

cdr3_nt: TGCAGTGCTAGCAAGGGACAGAATAATGAAAAACTGTTTTTT
cdr3_aa: CSASKGQNNEKLFF
v_call: TRBV20-1
j_call: TRBJ1-4
d_call: TRBD1
clone_size: once

cdr3_nt: TGCAGTGCTACAGGGGGAGGTGAGCAGTACTTC
cdr3_aa: CSATGGGEQYF
v_call: TRBV20-1
j_call: TRBJ2-7
d_call: .
clone_size: .

cdr3_nt: TGCGCCAGCAGCCTCCGGTGGGACAGGGAAGAAGAGACCCAGTACTTC
cdr3_aa: CASSLRWDREEETQYF
v_call: TRBV4-3
j_call: TRBJ2-5
d_call: TRBD1
clone_size: .

cdr3_nt: TGTGCCATCAGTGAGCCTAGCGGCTACAATGAGCAGTTCTTC
cdr3_aa: CAISEPSGYNEQFF
v_call: TRBV10-3
j_call: TRBJ2-1
d_call: TRBD2
clone_size: .

cdr3_nt: TGTGCCAGCAGTTTAGCGGCGGCGAGTAGAGGCTACACCTTC
cdr3_aa: CASSLAAASRGYTF
v_call: TRBV28
j_call: TRBJ1-2
d_call: .
clone_size: many

cdr3_nt: TGCAGTGCGGAAGGACGGTACACTGAAGCTTTCTTT
cdr3_aa: CSAEGRYTEAFF
v_call: TRBV20-1
j_call: TRBJ1-1
d_call: .
clone_size: .

cdr3_nt: TGCGCCAGCAACCCATCCGGACGGCCCGGGACTGAAGCTTTCTTT
cdr3_aa: CASNPSGRPGTEAFF
v_call: TRBV5-1
j_call: TRBJ1-1
d_call: .
clone_size: .

cdr3_nt: TGTGCCAGCAGCTTAATTTCGGGGGATTTCTATGGCTACACCTTC
cdr3_aa: CASSLISGDFYGYTF
v_call: TRBV7-2
j_call: TRBJ1-2
d_call: .
clone_size: .

cdr3_nt: TGTGCCAGCAGCTTGGGAATGGCTGTGCAAGAGACCCAGTACTTC
cdr3_aa: CASSLGMAVQETQYF
v_call: TRBV5-5
j_call: TRBJ2-5
d_call: .
clone_size: .

cdr3_nt: TGTGCCAGCAGCGGACAGGGGAAATCCTTATACGAGCAGTACTTC
cdr3_aa: CASSGQGKSLYEQYF
v_call: TRBV6-5
j_call: TRBJ2-7
d_call: TRBD1
clone_size: few

cdr3_nt: TGTGCCTGGAGCATGGACAGGGTGACTGAAGCTTTCTTT
cdr3_aa: CAWSMDRVTEAFF
v_call: TRBV30
j_call: TRBJ1-1
d_call: TRBD1
clone_size: .

cdr3_nt: TGTGCCAGCAGACCTCGACAGGTCCAGTCCCCACAGGGTGAAGCTTTCTTT
cdr3_aa: CASRPRQVQSPQGEAFF
v_call: TRBV7-9
j_call: TRBJ1-1
d_call: .
clone_size: .

cdr3_nt: TGCGCCAGCAGCCAAGATTTGTACAGGGGCGGCAATCAGCCCCAGCATTTT
cdr3_aa: CASSQDLYRGGNQPQHF
v_call: TRBV4-3
j_call: TRBJ1-5
d_call: TRBD1
clone_size: once

cdr3_nt: TGTGCCAGCAGCATTTCGGGGGAGGGGGAAGAGACCCAGTACTTC
cdr3_aa: CASSISGEGEETQYF
v_call: TRBV9
j_call: TRBJ2-5
d_call: .
clone_size: .

cdr3_nt: TGCAGCGCCGTAGCGGGGTCCCACTACGAGCAGTACTTC
cdr3_aa: CSAVAGSHYEQYF
v_call: TRBV29-1
j_call: TRBJ2-7
d_call: TRBD2
clone_size: .

cdr3_nt: TGTGCCAGCACCGCGCGCGGGGAGCTGTTTTTT
cdr3_aa: CASTARGELFF
v_call: TRBV2
j_call: TRBJ2-2
d_call: .
clone_size: .

cdr3_nt: TGCAGTGCCGCAGAGGGGGCTAAAAACATTCAGTACTTC
cdr3_aa: CSAAEGAKNIQYF
v_call: TRBV20-1
j_call: TRBJ2-4
d_call: TRBD1
clone_size: few

cdr3_nt: TGTGCCAGCAGCCACGGCGGGGGCCCCAGGACCCAGTACTTC
cdr3_aa: CASSHGGGPRTQYF
v_call: TRBV14
j_call: TRBJ2-5
d_call: .
clone_size: .

cdr3_nt: TGTGCCGCAGATAGCGGGGCGACAACAGATACGCAGTATTTT
cdr3_aa: CAADSGATTDTQYF
v_call: TRBV10-3
j_call: TRBJ2-3
d_call: TRBD2
clone_size: .

cdr3_nt: TGTGCCAGCAGTGGGGGGGGGGACTCACCCACCACAGATACGCAGTATTTT
cdr3_aa: CASSGGGDSPTTDTQYF
v_call: TRBV12-3/TRBV12-4
j_call: TRBJ2-3
d_call: TRBD2
clone_size: .

cdr3_nt: TGCAGCGCCTCACGGACAGGGACGGACACTGAAGCTTTCTTT
cdr3_aa: CSASRTGTDTEAFF
v_call: TRBV29-1
j_call: TRBJ1-1
d_call: TRBD1
clone_size: once

cdr3_nt: TGTGCCAGCAGCCCCGGACAGGCGGGTGAAAAACTGTTTTTT
cdr3_aa: CASSPGQAGEKLFF
v_call: TRBV7-6
j_call: TRBJ1-4
d_call: TRBD1
clone_size: .

cdr3_nt: TGTGCCAGCAGTTACGGCCACCAACGCTCGGGCTATGGCTACACCTTC
cdr3_aa: CASSYGHQRSGYGYTF
v_call: TRBV6-5
j_call: TRBJ1-2
d_call: .
clone_size: few

cdr3_nt: TGCAGTGTGGCTGGGAACACTGAAGCTTTCTTT
cdr3_aa: CSVAGNTEAFF
v_call: TRBV20-1
j_call: TRBJ1-1
d_call: .
clone_size: .

cdr3_nt: TGTGCCATCAGTGAGTCCGCTCCGGGAGCTTTCTTT
cdr3_aa: CAISESAPGAFF
v_call: TRBV10-3
j_call: TRBJ1-1
d_call: .
clone_size: once

cdr3_nt: TGCAGCGTTCTCTCGATATCCCAGGCCAAAAACATTCAGTACTTC
cdr3_aa: CSVLSISQAKNIQYF
v_call: TRBV29-1
j_call: TRBJ2-4
d_call: .
clone_size: .

cdr3_nt: TGCGCCAGCAGCTTGGTTCGTAACCAAGAGACCCAGTACTTC
cdr3_aa: CASSLVRNQETQYF
v_call: TRBV5-1
j_call: TRBJ2-5
d_call: .
clone_size: few

cdr3_nt: TGCAGTGCTAGAAAGGACGTCCAAGAGACCCAGTACTTC
cdr3_aa: CSARKDVQETQYF
v_call: TRBV20-1
j_call: TRBJ2-5
d_call: .
clone_size: few

cdr3_nt: TGCAGTGCTATAGCGGACTCCTACAATGAGCAGTTCTTC
cdr3_aa: CSAIADSYNEQFF
v_call: TRBV20-1
j_call: TRBJ2-1
d_call: .
clone_size: .